These T cell receptor beta chains were read from a single sample in a study of blood T cells in healthy people across ages. MiXCR, applied by TCRdb to the 5' RACE reads, yields one record per CDR3 protein. The table has about a million distinct CDR3 sequences, just over 50% seen once; the top ten hold about 20%. The material sequenced was blood. These receptors all stem from a woman aged 55-75 years in good health. CDR3s include the opening cysteine and the closing phenylalanine or tryptophan. Each record gives: CDR3 protein, CDR3 DNA, V gene, clone size, J gene, D gene. The D gene is left open where the match is weak. Some rows have no size entry. The others give once, few or many, or a class for an expanded clone.

CDR3aa: CATSRGEFRTDTQYF
CDR3nt: TGTGCCACCAGCAGAGGCGAATTCCGGACAGATACGCAGTATTTT
v_gene: TRBV15
abundance: few
j_gene: TRBJ2-3
d_gene: NA

CDR3aa: CSVKTGGGQPQHF
CDR3nt: TGCAGCGTTAAAACAGGGGGTGGTCAGCCCCAGCATTTT
v_gene: TRBV29-1
abundance: NA
j_gene: TRBJ1-5
d_gene: TRBD1

CDR3aa: CATSQKLSAVYNEQFF
CDR3nt: TGTGCCACGTCCCAAAAGCTATCGGCCGTTTACAATGAGCAGTTCTTC
v_gene: TRBV7-9
abundance: NA
j_gene: TRBJ2-1
d_gene: NA

CDR3aa: CASIREAATLGNQPQHF
CDR3nt: TGTGCCAGCATACGGGAGGCAGCTACCTTGGGCAATCAGCCCCAGCATTTT
v_gene: TRBV2
abundance: few
j_gene: TRBJ1-5
d_gene: NA

CDR3aa: CSARDYRDYNEQFF
CDR3nt: TGCAGTGCTAGAGACTACCGGGACTACAATGAGCAGTTCTTC
v_gene: TRBV20-1
abundance: few
j_gene: TRBJ2-1
d_gene: NA

CDR3aa: CSASEAGGPYEQYF
CDR3nt: TGCAGTGCTAGCGAAGCGGGAGGGCCTTACGAGCAGTACTTC
v_gene: TRBV20-1
abundance: NA
j_gene: TRBJ2-7
d_gene: TRBD2

CDR3aa: CASSLVSGDTQYF
CDR3nt: TGTGCCAGCAGCTTAGTATCCGGGGATACGCAGTATTTT
v_gene: TRBV7-9
abundance: few
j_gene: TRBJ2-3
d_gene: NA

CDR3aa: CATSRDPGGSADTQYF
CDR3nt: TGTGCCACCAGCAGAGATCCAGGGGGTAGCGCAGATACGCAGTATTTT
v_gene: TRBV15
abundance: NA
j_gene: TRBJ2-3
d_gene: TRBD1

CDR3aa: CASSFGQYNTGELFF
CDR3nt: TGTGCCAGCAGTTTCGGCCAGTATAACACCGGGGAGCTGTTTTTT
v_gene: TRBV7-2
abundance: once
j_gene: TRBJ2-2
d_gene: NA

CDR3aa: CATSRESPGTGFANEQFF
CDR3nt: TGTGCCACCAGCAGAGAGTCACCCGGGACAGGGTTTGCTAATGAGCAGTTCTTC
v_gene: TRBV15
abundance: NA
j_gene: TRBJ2-1
d_gene: TRBD1

CDR3aa: CASSLAMGRQPLYF
CDR3nt: TGTGCCAGCAGCTTGGCCATGGGGAGACAGCCCCTGTACTTC
v_gene: TRBV5-6
abundance: NA
j_gene: TRBJ2-7
d_gene: NA

CDR3aa: CASTRVLVGETQYF
CDR3nt: TGCGCCAGCACTCGGGTACTCGTCGGGGAGACCCAGTACTTC
v_gene: TRBV6-1
abundance: NA
j_gene: TRBJ2-5
d_gene: NA

CDR3aa: CASSLFGTSGLYF
CDR3nt: TGTGCCAGCAGTTTATTCGGGACTAGCGGGTTGTACTTC
v_gene: TRBV12-3/TRBV12-4
abundance: NA
j_gene: TRBJ2-5
d_gene: TRBD2

CDR3aa: CASRSAGSPIREQFF
CDR3nt: TGTGCCAGCAGATCCGCCGGGAGTCCTATACGGGAGCAGTTCTTC
v_gene: TRBV27
abundance: NA
j_gene: TRBJ2-1
d_gene: NA

CDR3aa: CASSFGSGPYNEQFF
CDR3nt: TGTGCCAGCAGTTTTGGTAGCGGACCTTACAATGAGCAGTTCTTC
v_gene: TRBV12-3/TRBV12-4
abundance: few
j_gene: TRBJ2-1
d_gene: NA

CDR3aa: CATSDGRQGTTSGSIPDTQYF
CDR3nt: TGTGCCACCAGTGACGGTCGGCAGGGGACTACTAGCGGGAGTATCCCAGATACGCAGTATTTT
v_gene: TRBV24-1
abundance: few
j_gene: TRBJ2-3
d_gene: TRBD2

CDR3aa: CANSLTGRNLEAFF
CDR3nt: TGTGCCAACAGTTTAACGGGCAGAAACCTTGAAGCTTTCTTT
v_gene: TRBV12-3/TRBV12-4
abundance: NA
j_gene: TRBJ1-1
d_gene: NA

CDR3aa: CASSYSTGEREKNEQYF
CDR3nt: TGTGCCAGCAGTTACTCGACGGGCGAGCGGGAGAAAAACGAGCAGTACTTC
v_gene: TRBV6-2/TRBV6-3
abundance: NA
j_gene: TRBJ2-7
d_gene: TRBD2

CDR3aa: CSALPGLAGSSYNEQFF
CDR3nt: TGCAGTGCTCTTCCCGGACTAGCGGGGTCCTCCTACAATGAGCAGTTCTTC
v_gene: TRBV20-1
abundance: few
j_gene: TRBJ2-1
d_gene: TRBD2

CDR3aa: CASSASGIGADTQYF
CDR3nt: TGTGCCAGCAGCGCCAGCGGGATTGGTGCAGATACGCAGTATTTT
v_gene: TRBV7-2
abundance: NA
j_gene: TRBJ2-3
d_gene: TRBD2

CDR3aa: CASSEVPGLAGAQYF
CDR3nt: TGTGCCAGCAGCGAAGTGCCGGGACTAGCGGGAGCTCAGTACTTC
v_gene: TRBV7-2
abundance: NA
j_gene: TRBJ2-7
d_gene: TRBD2

CDR3aa: CSALLSGRGSDTQYF
CDR3nt: TGCAGCGCCCTACTTAGCGGGAGAGGTTCAGATACGCAGTATTTT
v_gene: TRBV20-1
abundance: NA
j_gene: TRBJ2-3
d_gene: TRBD2

CDR3aa: CASSQDTRGANEQFF
CDR3nt: TGCGCCAGCAGCCAAGATACTAGAGGGGCGAATGAGCAGTTCTTC
v_gene: TRBV4-1
abundance: NA
j_gene: TRBJ2-1
d_gene: NA

CDR3aa: CASSPRTSGSSGYEQYF
CDR3nt: TGTGCCAGCAGCCCAAGGACTAGCGGGAGCAGCGGCTACGAGCAGTACTTC
v_gene: TRBV7-9
abundance: once
j_gene: TRBJ2-7
d_gene: TRBD2

CDR3aa: CASSPRTGPFEKLFF
CDR3nt: TGTGCCAGCAGTCCCCGGACAGGGCCCTTCGAAAAACTGTTTTTT
v_gene: TRBV12-3/TRBV12-4
abundance: few
j_gene: TRBJ1-4
d_gene: TRBD1

CDR3aa: CASQGGDYEQYF
CDR3nt: TGCGCCAGCCAGGGTGGAGACTACGAGCAGTACTTC
v_gene: TRBV5-1
abundance: NA
j_gene: TRBJ2-7
d_gene: NA

CDR3aa: CSAPSLAGVRNEQFF
CDR3nt: TGCAGTGCTCCCTCCCTAGCGGGAGTTCGAAATGAGCAGTTCTTC
v_gene: TRBV20-1
abundance: NA
j_gene: TRBJ2-1
d_gene: TRBD2

CDR3aa: CATSDPLGPQHF
CDR3nt: TGTGCCACCAGTGATCCCCTAGGGCCCCAGCATTTT
v_gene: TRBV24-1
abundance: few
j_gene: TRBJ1-5
d_gene: NA

CDR3aa: CASSPRTGNNEQYF
CDR3nt: TGTGCCAGCAGCCCCCGGACAGGGAACAATGAGCAGTACTTC
v_gene: TRBV21-1
abundance: once
j_gene: TRBJ2-7
d_gene: NA

CDR3aa: CSVVSDGVTDYYEQYF
CDR3nt: TGCAGCGTTGTGTCCGATGGGGTAACCGACTATTACGAGCAGTACTTC
v_gene: TRBV29-1
abundance: few
j_gene: TRBJ2-7
d_gene: NA

CDR3aa: CASSQRRNEQFF
CDR3nt: TGTGCCAGCAGCCAGCGGAGAAATGAGCAGTTCTTC
v_gene: TRBV7-9
abundance: few
j_gene: TRBJ2-1
d_gene: NA

CDR3aa: CASRGRESYEQYF
CDR3nt: TGTGCCAGCAGAGGCAGGGAGTCCTACGAGCAGTACTTC
v_gene: TRBV28
abundance: NA
j_gene: TRBJ2-7
d_gene: NA

CDR3aa: CASSQDYLKETQYF
CDR3nt: TGTGCCAGCAGCCAAGATTACCTTAAAGAGACCCAGTACTTC
v_gene: TRBV3-1
abundance: NA
j_gene: TRBJ2-5
d_gene: NA

CDR3aa: CASSEAPLQSSSYNEQFF
CDR3nt: TGTGCCAGCAGTGAGGCCCCACTACAGTCGAGCTCCTACAATGAGCAGTTCTTC
v_gene: TRBV25-1
abundance: NA
j_gene: TRBJ2-1
d_gene: NA

CDR3aa: CASSQVVGITDTQYF
CDR3nt: TGTGCCAGCAGCCAGGTTGTGGGGATCACAGATACGCAGTATTTT
v_gene: TRBV3-1
abundance: NA
j_gene: TRBJ2-3
d_gene: NA

CDR3aa: CASSPVGFDEQYF
CDR3nt: TGTGCCAGCTCACCGGTGGGATTCGACGAGCAGTACTTC
v_gene: TRBV18
abundance: once
j_gene: TRBJ2-7
d_gene: NA

CDR3aa: CASMQSAQMQFF
CDR3nt: TGTGCCAGCATGCAGTCAGCCCAGATGCAGTTCTTC
v_gene: TRBV28
abundance: NA
j_gene: TRBJ2-1
d_gene: NA

CDR3aa: CASSQAETQYF
CDR3nt: TGTGCCAGCAGCCAAGCGGAGACCCAGTACTTC
v_gene: TRBV3-1
abundance: many
j_gene: TRBJ2-5
d_gene: NA

CDR3aa: CASSFSGRVPYEQYF
CDR3nt: TGTGCCAGCAGTTTTAGCGGGAGGGTTCCCTACGAGCAGTACTTC
v_gene: TRBV28
abundance: once
j_gene: TRBJ2-7
d_gene: TRBD2